The source of this T cell receptor (beta chain) is a study of T cell responses to AZD1222 COVID-19 vaccine. CDR1 is MNHEY, CDR2 SVGEGT, per germline. This CDR3 is built from 12 residues. Deletions cut 4 bases from V and 8 bases from J, with 11 bases between. The method was immunoSEQ multiplex PCR; TCRdb's version includes in-frame clones alone and lacks a portion of them. The table has about 63,000 clones, 85% seen once; the top ten hold roughly 18%. This TCR was sampled from an adult in good health. This chain links TRBV6-2 or TRBV6-3 with TRBJ1-2; a weak D match, TRBD1 (5 bases). Source: peripheral blood, taken on day 0 of AZD1222 vaccination. The CDR3 region has the DNA TGTGCCAGCAGTTTTAGAGGGGACGGCTACACCTTC. It encodes CASSFRGDGYTF.